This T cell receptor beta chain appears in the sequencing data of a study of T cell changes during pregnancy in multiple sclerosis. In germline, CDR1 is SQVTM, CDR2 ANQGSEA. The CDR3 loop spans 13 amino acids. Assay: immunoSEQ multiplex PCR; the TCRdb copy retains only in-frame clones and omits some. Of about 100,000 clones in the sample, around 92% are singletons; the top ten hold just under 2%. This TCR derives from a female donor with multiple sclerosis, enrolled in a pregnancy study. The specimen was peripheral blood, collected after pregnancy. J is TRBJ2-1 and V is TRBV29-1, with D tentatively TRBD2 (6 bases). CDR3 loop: CSFNGGDLHEQFF. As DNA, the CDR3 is TGCAGTTTTAATGGCGGGGATCTCCATGAGCAGTTCTTC.